These T cell receptor beta chains were read from a single sample in a study of blood T cell repertoires in COVID-19. The repertoire was sequenced with immunoSEQ multiplex PCR; TCRdb's copy has only in-frame clones and lacks some. The top ten clones hold 4% to 5% of a sample with over 60,000 clones, 89% of them seen once. The sample was peripheral blood. These receptor sequences come from a woman in her fifties or sixties with active COVID-19. The CDR3 runs from the conserved cysteine through the conserved F or W. A D gene is named only where the DNA matches it firmly. Size is stated for part of the rows, as once, few or many counts, or as a class when the clone is expanded.

clone size	J gene	D gene	V gene	CDR3 protein	CDR3 DNA
.	TRBJ2-1	TRBD2	TRBV19	CASRLAGVDGSYNEQFF	TGTGCCAGTAGACTAGCGGGAGTTGATGGGTCCTACAATGAGCAGTTCTTC
once	TRBJ2-7	.	TRBV7-8	CASSPAGYEQYF	TGTGCCAGCAGCCCCGCGGGATACGAGCAGTACTTC
few	TRBJ1-6	.	TRBV7-8	CASSLGPPGTMGPRVSPLHF	TGTGCCAGCAGCTTAGGACCCCCGGGGACAATGGGCCCTAGGGTCTCACCCCTCCACTTT
.	TRBJ1-3	TRBD1	TRBV5-1	CASSLEGADSGNTIYF	TGCGCCAGCAGCTTGGAGGGGGCCGACTCTGGAAACACCATATATTTT
.	TRBJ2-1	.	TRBV19	CASSPSVYNEQFF	TGTGCCAGTAGTCCCTCGGTCTACAATGAGCAGTTCTTC
.	TRBJ2-1	.	TRBV15	CATSPRRRDIHNEQFF	TGTGCCACCAGCCCGAGGAGGCGGGATATCCACAATGAGCAGTTCTTC
.	TRBJ2-1	.	TRBV27	CASSLVPPSSGSYNEQFF	TGTGCCAGCAGTTTAGTCCCCCCTAGCTCGGGGTCCTACAATGAGCAGTTCTTC
once	TRBJ2-7	TRBD2	TRBV5-4	CASSGLAGPYEQYF	TGTGCCAGCAGCGGGCTAGCGGGACCTTACGAGCAGTACTTC
.	TRBJ2-4	TRBD1	TRBV3-1/TRBV3-2	CASSGDSRQNIQYF	TGTGCCAGCAGCGGGGACAGCCGCCAAAACATTCAGTACTTC
.	TRBJ1-6	TRBD1	TRBV5-1	CASSVGKQGNSPLHF	TGCGCCAGCAGCGTGGGGAAACAGGGGAATTCACCCCTCCACTTT
.	TRBJ2-5	.	TRBV5-5	CASSPWTLQETQYF	TGTGCCAGCAGCCCTTGGACACTCCAAGAGACCCAGTACTTC
.	TRBJ1-2	TRBD1	TRBV2	CASREGQNLYGYTF	TGTGCCAGCAGGGAGGGACAGAACCTCTATGGCTACACCTTC
.	TRBJ2-7	.	TRBV15	CATSRDPSWSEQYF	TGTGCCACCAGCAGAGATCCTAGTTGGTCTGAGCAGTACTTC
.	TRBJ1-1	TRBD1	TRBV25-1	CASRSMDRGRTEAFF	TGTGCCAGCAGGAGTATGGACAGGGGAAGGACTGAAGCTTTCTTT
once	TRBJ2-1	.	TRBV5-1	CASSQLPNSYNEQFF	TGCGCCAGCAGCCAACTCCCAAACTCCTACAATGAGCAGTTCTTC
.	TRBJ2-1	.	TRBV3-1/TRBV3-2	CASSQVINEQFF	TGTGCCAGCAGCCAAGTAATCAATGAGCAGTTCTTC
.	TRBJ1-2	.	TRBV5-4	CASSLAGNYGYTF	TGTGCCAGCAGCTTGGCAGGGAACTATGGCTACACCTTC
.	TRBJ2-2	.	TRBV5-1	CASSLGGPDGELFF	TGCGCCAGCAGCTTGGGGGGGCCGGACGGGGAGCTGTTTTTT
.	TRBJ2-7	TRBD1	TRBV2	CASRGQGGYEQYF	TGTGCCAGCCGTGGACAGGGCGGATACGAGCAGTACTTC
.	TRBJ2-2	.	TRBV7-9	CASSPKRETGELFF	TGTGCCAGCAGCCCCAAACGGGAAACCGGGGAGCTGTTTTTT
few	TRBJ1-3	.	TRBV10-3	CAISESDTVSSGNTIYF	TGTGCCATCAGTGAGTCAGACACGGTGAGCTCTGGAAACACCATATATTTT
.	TRBJ2-1	.	TRBV28	CASSPLLAPMGYNEQFF	TGTGCCAGCAGCCCTTTACTAGCCCCGATGGGTTACAATGAGCAGTTCTTC
.	TRBJ1-1	.	TRBV11-1	CASSLQTGNTEAFF	TGTGCCAGCAGCTTACAAACAGGGAACACTGAAGCTTTCTTT
.	TRBJ2-3	.	TRBV9	CASSVGSLSTDTQYF	TGTGCCAGCAGCGTCGGTAGCCTTAGCACAGATACGCAGTATTTT
once	TRBJ2-5	TRBD1	TRBV9	CASSILGSGGGETQYF	TGTGCCAGCAGCATTTTAGGATCAGGGGGCGGCGAGACCCAGTACTTC
few	TRBJ1-5	TRBD1	TRBV5-7	CASSPERGRVNQPQHF	TGTGCCAGCAGCCCCGAGAGGGGGCGGGTAAACCAGCCCCAGCATTTT
once	TRBJ1-4	TRBD1	TRBV6-5	CASSYSTGVGEKLFF	TGTGCCAGCAGTTACTCGACAGGGGTTGGAGAAAAACTGTTTTTT
.	TRBJ2-7	TRBD1	TRBV5-1	CASSSDRGSSYEQYF	TGCGCCAGCAGCAGCGACAGGGGAAGCTCCTACGAGCAGTACTTC
.	TRBJ2-3	.	TRBV9	CASNEGLTDTQYF	TGTGCCAGCAATGAGGGCCTCACAGATACGCAGTATTTT
.	TRBJ2-5	TRBD1	TRBV12-3/TRBV12-4	CASRKTGVETQYF	TGTGCCAGCAGAAAAACAGGGGTGGAGACCCAGTACTTC
.	TRBJ1-5	.	TRBV27	CASSLSGVGSNQPQHF	TGTGCCAGCAGTTTATCGGGAGTCGGCAGCAATCAGCCCCAGCATTTT
.	TRBJ2-4	.	TRBV27	CASRSLAKNIQYF	TGTGCCAGCAGGTCACTAGCCAAAAACATTCAGTACTTC
.	TRBJ1-2	.	TRBV6-5	CASSPFGAGDYGYTF	TGTGCCAGCAGCCCCTTTGGGGCGGGGGACTATGGCTACACCTTC
.	TRBJ1-5	.	TRBV11-3	CASSQRGLFQSNQPQHF	TGTGCCAGCAGCCAAAGGGGCCTTTTCCAAAGCAATCAGCCCCAGCATTTT
.	TRBJ2-3	TRBD1	TRBV6-5	CASSYNTGADTQYF	TGTGCCAGCAGTTACAATACAGGGGCAGATACGCAGTATTTT
.	TRBJ2-1	TRBD1	TRBV24-1	CATSDPYTGGNDNEQFF	TGTGCCACCAGTGACCCGTACACAGGGGGTAACGACAATGAGCAGTTCTTC
.	TRBJ2-7	.	TRBV7-9	CASSLPGDPLYYEQYF	TGTGCCAGCAGCTTACCCGGGGATCCGCTCTACTACGAGCAGTACTTC
.	TRBJ2-1	TRBD2	TRBV9	CASSEGTSGYNEQFF	TGTGCCAGCAGCGAGGGGACTAGCGGTTACAATGAGCAGTTCTTC
.	TRBJ2-5	.	TRBV9	CASSVGQAQETQYF	TGTGCCAGCAGCGTAGGGCAGGCCCAAGAGACCCAGTACTTC
.	TRBJ2-5	TRBD1	TRBV2	CASGTGWGKTQYF	TGTGCCAGCGGGACAGGGTGGGGAAAGACCCAGTACTTC
.	TRBJ2-7	TRBD1	TRBV6-5	CASWDREHEQYF	TGTGCCAGTTGGGACAGGGAACACGAGCAGTACTTC
few	TRBJ2-2	TRBD2	TRBV7-2	CASSLALAGGRGTGELFF	TGTGCCAGCAGCCTAGCCCTAGCGGGAGGGCGGGGCACCGGGGAGCTGTTTTTT
.	TRBJ1-1	.	TRBV2	CASSSTGFAEAFF	TGTGCCAGCAGTTCCACAGGGTTCGCTGAAGCTTTCTTT
.	TRBJ2-1	TRBD2	TRBV7-9	CASSLVLASGNNEQFF	TGTGCCAGCAGCTTAGTTTTGGCTAGCGGGAACAATGAGCAGTTCTTC
.	TRBJ2-1	TRBD2	TRBV27	CASSSGTSGYNEQFF	TGTGCCAGCAGCTCCGGGACTAGCGGGTACAATGAGCAGTTCTTC
once	TRBJ2-1	TRBD1	TRBV7-7	CASSFRQGNEQFF	TGTGCTAGCAGCTTCAGACAGGGTAATGAGCAGTTCTTC
.	TRBJ2-1	.	TRBV29-1	CSVLLLAIYNEQFF	TGCAGCGTCCTCCTCCTAGCGATCTACAATGAGCAGTTCTTC
few	TRBJ2-7	.	TRBV11-1	CASSRERGGYEQYF	TGTGCCAGCAGCCGGGAACGGGGAGGCTACGAGCAGTACTTC
.	TRBJ1-6	TRBD1	TRBV6-6	CASSPDRGSSPLHF	TGTGCCAGCAGTCCAGACAGGGGAAGTTCACCCCTCCACTTT
.	TRBJ1-6	.	TRBV5-1	CASTLSRPESPLHF	TGCGCCAGCACCCTGAGCAGGCCGGAATCACCCCTCCACTTT
.	TRBJ2-5	.	TRBV19	CASRPIAQRPETQYF	TGTGCCAGTAGGCCTATAGCGCAGCGACCAGAGACCCAGTACTTC
.	TRBJ2-3	.	TRBV7-8	CASSPLGAGLKDTQYF	TGTGCCAGCAGCCCCCTTGGGGCCGGGTTGAAAGATACGCAGTATTTT
.	TRBJ2-2	TRBD1	TRBV25-1	CASSRTGFAGELFF	TGTGCCAGCAGTCGGACAGGGTTCGCCGGGGAGCTGTTTTTT
.	TRBJ2-5	.	TRBV6-5	CASRLSGTNQETQYF	TGTGCCAGCAGACTCTCCGGGACAAACCAAGAGACCCAGTACTTC
.	TRBJ1-1	TRBD1	TRBV11-3	CARQGAEAFF	TGTGCCAGGCAGGGGGCTGAAGCTTTCTTT
.	TRBJ2-5	TRBD2	TRBV27	CASRPRLAGGIETQYF	TGTGCCAGCAGGCCACGACTAGCGGGAGGCATAGAGACCCAGTACTTC